The 32 T cell receptor beta chains reported below all come from one sample, sequenced in a study of sequential checkpoint blockade in melanoma. Treatment here: randomized to nivolumab then ipilimumab (arm A) or the reverse (arm B). Produced via immunoSEQ multiplex PCR; TCRdb's table is partial and in-frame only. The sample has about 9,100 clones, 75% seen once; the top ten hold approximately 18%. The material was CD8+ T cells sorted from blood (inferred from file names), obtained from a patient given nivolumab and ipilimumab in sequence. The receptors come from a human donor with melanoma.

This clone turned up a few times. The gene calls are TRBV27 and TRBJ2-7, with 8 bases identical to TRBD1. The CDR3 is made up of 16 amino acids. V shed 0 bases, J shed 2 bases, and the junction held 6 bases outside the gene matches. From germline, CDR1 is MNHEY and CDR2 SMNVEV (reference sequence). This CDR3 reads CASSLSVGQAAYEQYF. The CDR3 DNA reads as TGTGCCAGCAGTTTATCGGTGGGACAGGCGGCCTACGAGCAGTACTTC.

The gene calls are TRBV27 and TRBJ2-3; D perhaps matches TRBD2 (6 bases). Germline values: CDR1 MNHEY, CDR2 SMNVEV (reference sequence). Trimming took 0 bases from V and 5 from J, leaving 15 bases between them. This CDR3 has 16 amino acids. The CDR3 DNA sequence: TGTGCCAGCAGTTTATCCGGGGGTACCTACGGAGATACGCAGTATTTT. Translating gives CASSLSGGTYGDTQYF.

This CDR3 is CASSLHRDRHNSPLHF. CDR3 DNA: TGTGCCAGCAGCTTACATAGAGACAGACACAATTCACCCCTCCACTTT. V and J are TRBV7-3 and TRBJ1-6; perhaps TRBD1 as D (5 bases). V was cut by 2 bases and J by 7 bases, with 15 bases left in between. This CDR3 contains 16 residues. Germline values: CDR1 SGHTA, CDR2 FQGTGA.

This clone was seen a few times. The chain uses TRBV19 and TRBJ2-7, with 11 bases lining up with TRBD2. This CDR3 has 15 amino acids. J lost 3 bases, V lost 3 bases, and 4 bases had no gene match. CDR1 is LNHDA, CDR2 SQIVND, per germline (reference sequence). CDR3 sequence reads: CASSIGLAGGYEQYF. In nucleotides, the CDR3 is TGTGCCAGTAGTATCGGGCTAGCGGGAGGCTACGAGCAGTACTTC. The full variable domain, in which reference TRBV19 and TRBJ2-7 provide the parts outside the CDR3, is DGGITQSPKYLFRKEGQNVTLSCEQNLNHDAMYWYRQDPGQGLRLIYYSQIVNDFQKGDIAEGYSVSREKKESFPLTVTSAQKNPTAFYLCASSIGLAGGYEQYFGPGTRLTVT.

The chain couples TRBV4-3 to TRBJ1-4; 9 nucleotides line up with TRBD1. CDR3 length equals 16 residues. Germline values: CDR1 LGHNA, CDR2 YSLEER. V was clipped by 4 bases and J by 5 bases; unmatched bases: 8. The CDR3 loop reads CASSPETGTGNEKLFF. The CDR3 bases are TGCGCCAGCAGCCCAGAGACCGGGACAGGGAATGAAAAACTGTTTTTT.

This clone was seen a few times. The chain has TRBV4-2 and TRBJ1-6; D call uncertain. This CDR3 region has 11 residues. V lost 4 bases to trimming and J lost 14 bases, with 9 bases between them. The V gene's germline CDR1 is LGHNA and CDR2 YNFKEQ. The CDR3 here is CASSLLGALHF. The CDR3 DNA follows: TGTGCCAGCAGCCTCCTAGGCGCCCTCCACTTT.

This clone has a handful of counts. CDR3 protein: CASSLADRVAGELFF. CDR3 DNA sequence: TGTGCCAGCAGCTTGGCGGACAGGGTAGCCGGGGAGCTGTTTTTT. This chain connects TRBV5-4 to TRBJ2-2; 8 bases align to TRBD1. Germline trimming cut 0 bases from V and 6 bases from J; bases unmatched to any gene: 4. In germline, CDR1 is SGHNT, CDR2 YYREEE (reference sequence). The CDR3 totals 15 residues. Supplemented by reference TRBV5-4 and TRBJ2-2, the full variable domain reads ETGVTQSPTHLIKTRGQQVTLRCSSQSGHNTVSWYQQALGQGPQFIFQYYREEENGRGNFPPRFSGLQFPNYSSELNVNALELDDSALYLCASSLADRVAGELFFGEGSRLTVL.

This chain uses TRBV5-6 with TRBJ1-2, with a weak D call TRBD1 (5 bases). This CDR3 has 13 residues. V lost 3 bases, J lost 3 bases, and 9 bases lay in between. Germline V gene sequence: CDR1 SGHDT, CDR2 YYEEEE. CDR3 DNA sequence: TGTGCCAGCAGCTCCCGGGACTACTATGGCTACACCTTC. Translating gives CASSSRDYYGYTF.

The genes are TRBV15 and TRBJ1-2; no firm D call. Trimming took 0 bases from V and 6 from J, leaving 5 bases between them. The CDR3 runs to 12 residues. CDR1 LNHNV and CDR2 YYDKDF come from the germline V gene (reference sequence). The CDR3 sequence is CATSRDPDGYTF. In DNA form, the CDR3 reads TGTGCCACCAGCAGAGATCCTGATGGCTACACCTTC.

By its share, this clone is medium-sized (0.01 to 0.1%). This rearrangement joins TRBV9 to TRBJ1-4; D unclear. Trimming pared 2 bases from V and 3 bases from J, leaving 17 bases between. CDR1 is SGDLS, CDR2 YYNGEE, per germline. This CDR3 comprises 17 residues. The CDR3 protein is CASSVMGSTGSNEKLFF. In DNA form, the CDR3 reads TGTGCCAGCAGCGTCATGGGGTCTACGGGATCTAATGAAAAACTGTTTTTT.

This clone was detected only a few times. This rearrangement joins TRBV7-9 to TRBJ2-5; a possible D gene is TRBD1 (6 bases). Germline V lookup: CDR1 SEHNR, CDR2 FQNEAQ (reference sequence). This CDR3 is built from 13 residues. Trimming took 3 bases from V and 3 from J, leaving 8 bases between them. Written as DNA, the CDR3 is TGTGCCAGCAGCTTCTCAGGGGAAGAGACCCAGTACTTC. This encodes CASSFSGEETQYF.

The chain has TRBV29-1 and TRBJ2-2; D might be TRBD2 (5 bases). Between the trimmed V and J ends, which lost 7 bases and 3 bases, there was a span of 12 bases. Germline assignment: CDR1 SQVTM and CDR2 ANQGSEA. This CDR3 has 13 residues. The CDR3 spells CSARDGYTGELFF. As DNA, the CDR3 is TGCAGCGCCCGGGATGGCTACACCGGGGAGCTGTTTTTT.

This clone was counted between two and nine times. This chain connects TRBV9 to TRBJ2-1; 10 bases are shared with TRBD1. V was clipped by 0 bases and J by 5 bases; unmatched bases: 5. CDR1 is SGDLS and CDR2 is YYNGEE in the germline V gene. The CDR3 covers 16 residues. CDR3: CASSVDTGTGDNEQFF. CDR3 bases: TGTGCCAGCAGCGTAGACACCGGGACAGGGGACAATGAGCAGTTCTTC. The whole variable domain, remainder taken from reference TRBV9 and TRBJ2-1, is DSGVTQTPKHLITATGQRVTLRCSPRSGDLSVYWYQQSLDQGLQFLIQYYNGEERAKGNILERFSAQQFPDLHSELNLSSLELGDSALYFCASSVDTGTGDNEQFFGPGTRLTVL.

This chain uses TRBV10-1 with TRBJ2-2; 8 bases fit TRBD2. Germline V gene lookup returns CDR1 WNHNN and CDR2 SYGVQD (reference sequence). This CDR3 is built from 14 residues. The V segment lost 11 bases and the J segment 6 bases; nucleotides outside the gene matches: 11. The CDR3 region has the DNA TGCGCCGCCCGGGGGGGGTTAGAGCCCGGGGAGCTGTTTTTT. Residues: CAARGGLEPGELFF.

This clone was counted a few times. CDR3 sequence: CASSFGQGGLQPQHF. CDR3 sequence (DNA): TGTGCCAGCAGTTTTGGTCAGGGCGGTCTCCAGCCCCAGCATTTT. J is TRBJ1-5 and V is TRBV28; D perhaps matches TRBD1 (5 bases). CDR3 size: 15 residues. V dropped 3 bases and J dropped 7 bases, with 16 bases sitting between them. Per the germline V gene, CDR1 is MDHEN and CDR2 is SYDVKM.

The V and J genes are TRBV20-1 and TRBJ2-5; D unresolved. The J call is in doubt because the DNA end fits TRBJ2-7 better. Germline V lookup: CDR1 DFQATT, CDR2 SNEGSKA (reference sequence). The CDR3 covers 10 residues. CDR3: CSATSYEQYF. The CDR3 coding sequence is TGCAGTGCTACTTCCTACGAGCAGTACTTC.

The chain has TRBV2 and TRBJ2-7; possible D gene TRBD2, 6 bases. Trimming stripped 8 bases from V and 0 bases from J, with 11 bases between. CDR1 is SNHLY, CDR2 FYNNEI, per germline. The CDR3 totals 13 residues. The CDR3 loop is CASFLAISYEQYF. The CDR3 DNA reads as TGTGCCAGCTTCCTAGCGATCTCCTACGAGCAGTACTTC.

The genes are TRBV7-6 and TRBJ2-2; D might be TRBD2 (5 bases). Germline V CDR1 and CDR2: SGHVS, FNYEAQ. CDR3 length: 17 residues. Trimming cost V 5 bases and J 4 bases, with 20 bases left between them. CDR3 sequence: CASSPWKGLASTGELFF. The CDR3 DNA is TGTGCCAGCAGCCCCTGGAAGGGTTTAGCGAGCACCGGGGAGCTGTTTTTT.

A single count supports this clone. The J gene is TRBJ1-2, the V gene TRBV4-3, with D perhaps matching TRBD1 (5 bases). CDR3 length: 15 amino acids. Looked up from germline, CDR1 is LGHNA and CDR2 is YSLEER. V was trimmed by 0 bases and J by 5 bases, leaving 13 bases between them. The DNA of the CDR3 is TGCGCCAGCAGCCAAGAGGGCAGGGAATTATATGGCTACACCTTC. Encoded protein: CASSQEGRELYGYTF.

This chain links TRBV6-1 with TRBJ2-7; D is undetermined. The germline V and J ends were trimmed by 4 bases and 7 bases, with 5 bases remaining between them. Germline loops: CDR1 MNHNS, CDR2 SASEGT. There are 10 residues in the CDR3. The CDR3 region has the DNA TGTGCCAGCAGTGCGAGGGAGCAGTACTTC. Its protein is CASSAREQYF.

The chain uses TRBV13 and TRBJ1-3; the D gene is possibly TRBD1 (6 bases). The CDR3 is 15 residues long. Germline loops: CDR1 PRHDT, CDR2 FYEKMQ (reference sequence). V was pared by 2 bases and J by 4 bases, with 12 bases between. In nucleotides, the CDR3 is TGTGCCAGCAGCTTACAGGGGATAGAGGGAAACACCATATATTTT. Protein sequence: CASSLQGIEGNTIYF.

The V gene is TRBV7-6, the J gene TRBJ2-5; D is possibly TRBD1 (6 bases). The CDR3 runs to 14 residues. Trimming removed 5 bases from V and 4 bases from J, with 14 bases in between. Germline values: CDR1 SGHVS, CDR2 FNYEAQ. CDR3 bases: TGTGCCAGCAGCACCCGGACAGCCGGAGAGACCCAGTACTTC. As protein: CASSTRTAGETQYF.

The chain combines TRBV5-1 with TRBJ2-2, with a possible D match to TRBD1 (5 bases). Germline-derived CDR1 and CDR2 are SGHRS and YFSETQ. V was pared by 5 bases and J by 3 bases, with 11 bases between. This CDR3 spans 14 amino acids. CDR3 in amino acids: CASRDISDTGELFF. As DNA, the CDR3 is TGCGCCAGCAGGGACATCTCGGACACCGGGGAGCTGTTTTTT.

The chain joins TRBV15 to TRBJ2-3, with a possible D match to TRBD2 (5 bases). Trimming shortened V by 2 bases and J by 0 bases, and 6 bases separated the two germline ends. The CDR3 contains 14 residues. CDR1 and CDR2 from the germline V gene are LNHNV and YYDKDF (reference sequence). CDR3 residues: CATSRQRSTDTQYF. The DNA for the CDR3 is TGTGCCACCAGCAGACAGCGGAGCACAGATACGCAGTATTTT.

Only a few counts were recorded for this clone. For the CDR3, the DNA is TGTGCCAGCAGCCAAGCGGAGGGTGAGAATTCACCCCTCCACTTT. Amino acid sequence: CASSQAEGENSPLHF. This sequence joins TRBV4-2 and TRBJ1-6, with unresolved D. Germline lookup yields CDR1 LGHNA and CDR2 YNFKEQ. The CDR3 length is 15 residues. Trimming stripped 1 base from V and 7 bases from J, with 11 bases between.

The chain is built from TRBV9 and TRBJ1-1; no definite D call. The CDR3 spans 15 residues. The germline CDR1 and CDR2 sequences are SGDLS and YYNGEE. Trimming cost V 4 bases and J 5 bases, with 18 bases left between them. CDR3 region: CASSPSREARTEAFF. CDR3 DNA: TGTGCCAGCAGCCCCAGCCGGGAGGCTAGGACTGAAGCTTTCTTT.

The rearrangement joins TRBV28 to TRBJ2-1; D is unresolved. The CDR3 has 13 residues. The germline gives CDR1 MDHEN, CDR2 SYDVKM. Between the trimmed V and J ends, which lost 4 bases and 3 bases, there was a span of 7 bases. CDR3 coding DNA: TGTGCCAGCAGTTCCCGACTCTACAATGAGCAGTTCTTC. Its translation is CASSSRLYNEQFF. Full variable domain (missing parts from reference TRBV28 and TRBJ2-1): DVKVTQSSRYLVKRTGEKVFLECVQDMDHENMFWYRQDPGLGLRLIYFSYDVKMKEKGDIPEGYSVSREKKERFSLILESASTNQTSMYLCASSSRLYNEQFFGPGTRLTVL.

This rearrangement joins TRBV7-9 to TRBJ1-4, with D possibly being TRBD1 (6 bases). Germline CDR1 reads SEHNR; CDR2 reads FQNEAQ (reference sequence). The CDR3 runs 16 residues. V was cut by 2 bases and J by 4 bases, with 14 bases left in between. The CDR3 nucleotides read TGTGCCAGCAGCTTATCAGGCGGACAGATTAATGAAAAACTGTTTTTT. This sequence encodes CASSLSGGQINEKLFF.

V and J are TRBV30 and TRBJ2-7, with unresolved D. The CDR3 has 12 amino acids. Trimming stripped 0 bases from V and 1 base from J, with 4 bases between. Germline V gives CDR1 GTSNPN, CDR2 SVGIG (reference sequence). CDR3: CAWSVLSYEQYF. The CDR3 nucleotides are TGTGCCTGGAGTGTACTTTCCTACGAGCAGTACTTC.

V is TRBV6-4 and J is TRBJ2-1, with TRBD2 matching over 8 bases. With 0 bases clipped from V and 1 base from J, the junction kept 2 bases outside the gene matches. The length of the CDR3 is 16 residues. The germline CDR1 and CDR2 sequences are MRHNA and SNTAGT. DNA of the CDR3: TGTGCCAGCAGTGACTCGTCTAGCGGGTCCTACAATGAGCAGTTCTTC. Amino acids: CASSDSSSGSYNEQFF.

There are a few counts of this clone. The V gene is TRBV15, the J gene TRBJ1-3; D gene uncertain. Trimming cost V 1 base and J 2 bases, with 9 bases left between them. The CDR3 sequence is 15 residues long. Germline CDR1 LNHNV, CDR2 YYDKDF (reference sequence). The CDR3 region is CATSRVRETGNTIYF. DNA for the CDR3: TGTGCCACCAGCAGAGTGCGGGAAACTGGAAACACCATATATTTT. The full variable domain, rest sourced from reference TRBV15 and TRBJ1-3, is DAMVIQNPRYQVTQFGKPVTLSCSQTLNHNVMYWYQQKSSQAPKLLFHYYDKDFNNEADTPDNFQSRRPNTSFCFLDIRSPGLGDTAMYLCATSRVRETGNTIYFGEGSWLTVV.

This clone was seen only once. This chain links TRBV7-8 with TRBJ2-1; possible D gene TRBD2, 6 bases. V was trimmed by 2 bases and J by 7 bases, leaving 24 bases between them. The length of the CDR3 is 18 residues. Per the germline V gene, CDR1 is SGHVS and CDR2 is FQNEAQ. DNA for the CDR3: TGTGCCAGCAGCTTACCGAAAGAAGGTAGCGGACTAATTAATGAGCAGTTCTTC. Amino acids: CASSLPKEGSGLINEQFF.